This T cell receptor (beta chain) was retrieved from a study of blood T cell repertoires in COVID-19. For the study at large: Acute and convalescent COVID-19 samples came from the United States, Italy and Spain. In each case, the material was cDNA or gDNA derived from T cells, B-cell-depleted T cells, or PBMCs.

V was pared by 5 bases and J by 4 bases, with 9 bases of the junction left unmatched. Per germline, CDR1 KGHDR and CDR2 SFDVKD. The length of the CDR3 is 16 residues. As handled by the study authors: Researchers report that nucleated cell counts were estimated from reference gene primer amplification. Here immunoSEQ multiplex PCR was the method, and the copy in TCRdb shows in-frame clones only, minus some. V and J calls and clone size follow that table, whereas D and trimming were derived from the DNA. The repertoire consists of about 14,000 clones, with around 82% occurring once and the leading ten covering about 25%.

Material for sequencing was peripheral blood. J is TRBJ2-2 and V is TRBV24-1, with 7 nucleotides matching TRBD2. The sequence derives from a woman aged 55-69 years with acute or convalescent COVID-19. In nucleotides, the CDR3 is TGTGCCACCAGTGCCTGGAGGGGAGGGAGCACCGGGGAGCTGTTTTTT. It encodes CATSAWRGGSTGELFF.